The 18 T cell receptor beta chains given below trace back to one sample, sequenced in a study of OX40 agonist ivuxolimab in advanced cancers. Assay used: immunoSEQ multiplex PCR; TCRdb lists only in-frame clones, some missing. The table lists more than 60,000 clones, less than 90% of them singletons, with around 0.7% in the top ten. The sample in question was CD4+ or CD8+ T cells sorted from blood, obtained in a trial of the OX40 agonist ivuxolimab. All receptors come from an adult with an advanced solid tumor such as melanoma, head and neck, liver or kidney cancer.

This chain connects TRBV4-3 to TRBJ2-2; TRBD2 matches at 8 bases. This CDR3 contains 17 residues. J gave up 7 bases and V 0 bases, and 10 bases lay outside the gene matches. CDR1 LGHNA and CDR2 YSLEER come from the germline V gene. The CDR3 nucleotides are TGCGCCAGCAGCCAAGATCAAGGCGGGGGGAGAGTCGGGGAGCTGTTTTTT. Translated, it gives CASSQDQGGGRVGELFF.

The V call is TRBV25-1, the J call TRBJ2-1; D may correspond to TRBD1 or TRBD2 (5 bases each). This CDR3 is built from 13 residues. Germline CDR1 is MGHDK and CDR2 is SYGVNS. Trimming cost V 6 bases and J 9 bases, with 15 bases left between them. This CDR3 is CASSDGARGEQFF. CDR3 sequence (DNA): TGTGCCAGCAGCGACGGGGCCCGGGGTGAGCAGTTCTTC.

This chain joins TRBV5-4 and TRBJ1-2; D is unclear. Deletions cut 3 bases from V and 2 bases from J, with 11 bases between. The germline V gene has CDR1 SGHNT and CDR2 YYREEE (reference sequence). The CDR3 loop spans 14 amino acids. The CDR3 sequence: CASSSNSGNYGYTF. The CDR3 DNA sequence: TGTGCCAGCAGCTCCAATTCGGGAAACTATGGCTACACCTTC.

The V gene is TRBV27, the J gene TRBJ2-2; 12 nucleotides match TRBD1. The junction had 4 bases not matched to a gene; V was cut back by 5 bases and J by 6 bases. CDR3 length equals 15 residues. Germline V lookup: CDR1 MNHEY, CDR2 SMNVEV (reference sequence). The CDR3 sequence is CASSPGTGGSGELFF. The CDR3 DNA is TGTGCCAGCAGTCCCGGGACAGGGGGCTCCGGGGAGCTGTTTTTT.

This chain uses TRBV5-1 with TRBJ2-5, with 11 nucleotides matching TRBD2. The germline V gene has CDR1 SGHRS and CDR2 YFSETQ. The CDR3 has 16 amino acids. Unmatched junction bases numbered 10, after V lost 4 bases and J lost 5 bases. CDR3 protein: CASSRAGTSGGETQYF. The CDR3 coding sequence is TGCGCCAGCAGCCGGGCCGGGACTAGCGGTGGGGAGACCCAGTACTTC.

J is TRBJ1-2 and V is TRBV6-5; no clear D. V gave up 2 bases and J gave up 2 bases, with 6 bases separating them. Germline lookup yields CDR1 MNHEY and CDR2 SVGAGI. The CDR3 is 13 amino acids. CDR3 nucleotide sequence: TGTGCCAGCAGTTACGAGTCAAACTATGGCTACACCTTC. This codes for CASSYESNYGYTF.

The chain links TRBV18 to TRBJ1-2; D possibly corresponds to TRBD1 (6 bases). V was trimmed by 3 bases and J by 3 bases, leaving 17 bases between them. The germline V gene encodes CDR1 KGHSH and CDR2 LQKENI. The CDR3 consists of 16 residues. The CDR3 sequence is CASSPRGATGDYGYTF. The CDR3 nucleotides are TGTGCCAGCTCACCCCGGGGGGCGACCGGGGACTATGGCTACACCTTC.

The chain combines TRBV9 with TRBJ2-3, with 7 bases fitting TRBD2. Germline V gene lookup returns CDR1 SGDLS and CDR2 YYNGEE. The length of the CDR3 is 16 residues. V lost 0 bases, J lost 2 bases, and 6 bases stayed unmatched. CDR3 amino acids: CASSVGSAGFTDTQYF. CDR3 in DNA: TGTGCCAGCAGCGTAGGGTCAGCGGGGTTCACAGATACGCAGTATTTT.

The chain carries TRBV2 and TRBJ1-6; D perhaps matches TRBD1 (5 bases). The germline V and J ends were trimmed by 4 bases and 15 bases, with 13 bases remaining between them. Germline CDR1 and CDR2: SNHLY and FYNNEI. This CDR3 spans 12 amino acids. The CDR3 region has the DNA TGTGCCAGCAGTGTAGTCAGGGAAAGCCTCCACTTT. Translated: CASSVVRESLHF.

This chain joins TRBV6-1 and TRBJ1-1; D unresolved. Deletions cut 9 bases from V and 0 bases from J, with 11 bases between. Germline CDR1 is MNHNS and CDR2 is SASEGT. The CDR3 length is 13 residues. The CDR3 protein is CASSPLMNTEAFF. The CDR3 DNA follows: TGTGCCAGTAGCCCCCTTATGAACACTGAAGCTTTCTTT.

This CDR3 is CASTSTLEDYGYTF. CDR3 nucleotide sequence: TGTGCCAGCACCTCGACCCTGGAGGACTATGGCTACACCTTC. The rearrangement links TRBV6-5 to TRBJ1-2; no clear D. Germline values: CDR1 MNHEY, CDR2 SVGAGI. The CDR3 is 14 residues long. Trimming stripped 7 bases from V and 3 bases from J, with 15 bases between.

The chain links TRBV18 to TRBJ2-3, with no clear D. The CDR3 is 14 residues long. V lost 0 bases and J 3 bases, leaving 7 bases between the germline ends. Per germline, CDR1 KGHSH and CDR2 LQKENI. CDR3 nucleotide sequence: TGTGCCAGCTCACCACCCGAAGGGACAGATACGCAGTATTTT. Encoded protein: CASSPPEGTDTQYF.

V is TRBV7-2 and J is TRBJ2-2, with 7 bases matching TRBD1. V was clipped by 5 bases and J by 2 bases; unmatched bases: 5. This CDR3 has 15 residues. CDR1 and CDR2 (germline): SGHTA, FQGNSA. The CDR3 DNA is TGTGCCAGCAGCCCCGGGACAGTCAACACCGGGGAGCTGTTTTTT. This sequence encodes CASSPGTVNTGELFF. Full variable domain (rest looked up from reference TRBV7-2 and TRBJ2-2): GAGVSQSPSNKVTEKGKDVELRCDPISGHTALYWYRQSLGQGLEFLIYFQGNSAPDKSGLPSDRFSAERTGGSVSTLTIQRTQQEDSAVYLCASSPGTVNTGELFFGEGSRLTVL.

The CDR3 sequence is CASSLATGNTGELFF. The CDR3 nucleotides are TGTGCCAGCAGCTTAGCGACAGGGAACACCGGGGAGCTGTTTTTT. The chain has TRBV11-2 and TRBJ2-2, with D maybe TRBD1 (6 bases). This CDR3 is 15 amino acids long. V dropped 1 base and J dropped 1 base, with 7 bases sitting between them. Germline CDR1 reads SGHAT; CDR2 reads FQNNGV.

This clone has just a few counts. The V gene is TRBV21-1, the J gene TRBJ1-6; the table's D call, TRBD1, has no DNA check behind it. TRBV21-1 is a pseudogene locus. There are 19 residues in the CDR3. The CDR3, as DNA: TGTGCCAGCAGCGCGTTCCTCGACAGGGGGCTTCGAGGAGCTTCACCCCTCCACTTT. The encoded protein is CASSAFLDRGLRGASPLHF.

V is TRBV10-3 and J is TRBJ2-2; 13 bases line up with TRBD2. With 6 bases clipped from V and 4 bases from J, the junction kept 2 bases outside the gene matches. Germline CDR1 and CDR2: ENHRY and SYGVKD. This CDR3 is 15 amino acids long. CDR3 in amino acids: CAIRGTSGATGELFF. In DNA form, the CDR3 reads TGTGCCATCAGGGGGACTAGCGGGGCCACCGGGGAGCTGTTTTTT.

The chain links TRBV14 to TRBJ2-3; TRBD1 is a possible D gene (6 bases). CDR3 length equals 14 residues. V lost 1 base to trimming and J lost 4 bases, with 9 bases between them. Germline CDR1 SGHDN, CDR2 FVKESK. CDR3 nucleotides: TGTGCCAGCAGCCAAGCCGACAGGCCAGATACGCAGTATTTT. It codes for CASSQADRPDTQYF.

The chain couples TRBV10-3 to TRBJ1-3; D not resolved. The V end was cut by 1 base, the J end by 0 bases, with 7 bases between. The CDR3 spans 15 residues. Germline V lookup: CDR1 ENHRY, CDR2 SYGVKD. CDR3 region: CAISEYRASGNTIYF. Written as DNA, the CDR3 is TGTGCCATCAGTGAGTACCGGGCCTCTGGAAACACCATATATTTT.